These 27 T cell receptor beta chains were sequenced from one sample in a study of molecular identifiers for immune sequencing clone quantification. TCRdb reanalysed the PCR reads using MiXCR and keeps one entry per CDR3 protein. The sample consists of about 65,000 distinct CDR3 sequences, approximately 18% of them appearing once. Source material: naive CD8+ T cells from blood, with Jurkat cell RNA spiked in. Subset defined: FACS-sorted CD8+CD4-CCR7+CD45RA+ naive T cells. All receptors derive from a human donor in good health. Some libraries in this study had Jurkat cell RNA spiked in.

The gene calls are TRBV29-1 and TRBJ2-2; maybe TRBD2 (5 bases). Trimming pared 4 bases from V and 5 bases from J, leaving 8 bases between. CDR3 length: 12 residues. Germline V lookup: CDR1 SQVTM, CDR2 ANQGSEA. The CDR3 reads CSVARGTGELFF. CDR3 nucleotides: TGCAGCGTTGCCCGGGGAACCGGGGAGCTGTTTTTT.

This clonotype was recorded a few times. The V gene is TRBV4-1, the J gene TRBJ2-7; D gene uncertain. Germline V gene sequence: CDR1 MGHRA, CDR2 YSYEKL. The CDR3 contains 17 residues. Trimming shortened V by 2 bases and J by 2 bases, and 19 bases separated the two germline ends. CDR3 DNA: TGCGCCAGCAGCCAACAAAATCTAGTGGGCACCGCCTACGAGCAGTACTTC. Amino acid sequence: CASSQQNLVGTAYEQYF.

Comment on this clonotype: A much larger clonotype is one base distant, so this may be a read error. The chain joins TRBV27 to TRBJ2-2; D is unresolved. The V end lost 5 bases, the J end lost 2 bases, and 9 bases lay between the germline ends. The CDR3 covers 14 residues. Germline V CDR1 and CDR2: MNHEY, SMNVEV (reference sequence). The DNA of the CDR3 is TGTGCCAGCAGTGTTGGCTACAACACCGGGGAGCTGTTTTTT. Its translation: CASSVGYNTGELFF.

This clonotype was seen more than once but under ten times. The chain has TRBV7-9 and TRBJ2-6; 13 bases fit TRBD2. Germline V lookup: CDR1 SEHNR, CDR2 FQNEAQ (reference sequence). The CDR3 contains 20 residues. V gave up 6 bases and J gave up 0 bases; unmatched junction bases: 11. The CDR3 reads CASRTSGRPEKTSGANVLTF. DNA of the CDR3: TGTGCCAGCAGGACTAGCGGGAGGCCTGAAAAAACCTCTGGGGCCAACGTCCTGACTTTC.

There are many counts of this clonotype. The chain employs TRBV7-2 and TRBJ2-2; TRBD2 aligns across 8 bases. V gave up 1 base and J gave up 5 bases; unmatched junction bases: 9. CDR3 length equals 17 residues. Germline CDR1 is SGHTA and CDR2 is FQGNSA. CDR3 protein: CASSLVGGASGTGELFF. CDR3 DNA: TGTGCCAGCAGCTTAGTAGGCGGGGCTAGCGGGACCGGGGAGCTGTTTTTT. Filled out from reference TRBV7-2 and TRBJ2-2, the complete variable domain reads GAGVSQSPSNKVTEKGKDVELRCDPISGHTALYWYRQSLGQGLEFLIYFQGNSAPDKSGLPSDRFSAERTGGSVSTLTIQRTQQEDSAVYLCASSLVGGASGTGELFFGEGSRLTVL.

On this clonotype: A much larger clone is a single base away; this may be a read error. The chain links TRBV11-2 to TRBJ2-3; D not resolved. Germline V CDR1 and CDR2: SGHAT, FQNNGV. CDR3 length: 12 residues. CDR3: CVSSSSRDTQYF. In nucleotides, the CDR3 is TGTGTCAGCAGCTCGAGTAGAGATACGCAGTATTTT. The variable domain in full, with the rest retrieved from reference TRBV11-2 and TRBJ2-3, is EAGVAQSPRYKIIEKRQSVAFWCNPISGHATLYWYQQILGQGPKLLIQFQNNGVVDDSQLPKDRFSAERLKGVDSTLKIQPAKLEDSAVYLCVSSSSRDTQYFGPGTRLTVL.

This clonotype was detected a few times. V usage is TRBV7-3 and J usage is TRBJ2-2; D is unclear. V lost 8 bases and J lost 4, with 17 bases in between. Germline loops: CDR1 SGHTA, CDR2 FQGTGA. CDR3 size: 15 residues. CDR3 in DNA: TGTGCCAGCTTTAAGGTTGTTGTCTGCACCGGGGAGCTGTTTTTT. It is translated as CASFKVVVCTGELFF. Full variable domain (missing parts from reference TRBV7-3 and TRBJ2-2): GAGVSQTPSNKVTEKGKYVELRCDPISGHTALYWYRQSLGQGPEFLIYFQGTGAADDSGLPNDRFFAVRPEGSVSTLKIQRTERGDSAVYLCASFKVVVCTGELFFGEGSRLTVL.

This chain joins TRBV4-2 and TRBJ2-7; possibly TRBD2 for D (5 bases). The germline CDR1 and CDR2 sequences are LGHNA and YNFKEQ. This CDR3 is 14 amino acids long. Trimming removed 0 bases at V and 7 bases at J, with 13 bases between. CDR3 coding DNA: TGTGCCAGCAGCCAAGATTGGGGAGAACTTGAGCAGTACTTC. Translation: CASSQDWGELEQYF.

This clonotype was recorded at least ten times. The genes are TRBV7-6 and TRBJ2-1; 7 nucleotides align to TRBD2. CDR1 and CDR2 from the germline V gene are SGHVS and FNYEAQ. Unmatched junction bases numbered 15, after V lost 3 bases and J lost 10 bases. The CDR3 covers 16 residues. The CDR3 sequence is CASSFSPSGIASEQFF. The DNA of the CDR3 is TGTGCCAGCAGCTTTTCGCCTAGCGGCATTGCTAGCGAGCAGTTCTTC.

Regarding this clonotype: This may be a read error, as it is one base from a much larger clone. CDR3 sequence reads: CATSDSTSITGELFF. CDR3 nucleotides: TGTGCCACCAGTGATTCTACTAGTATCACCGGGGAGCTGTTTTTT. The V gene is TRBV24-1, the J gene TRBJ2-2; tentatively, D is TRBD2 (5 bases). The CDR3 loop spans 15 amino acids. CDR1 and CDR2 from the germline V gene are KGHDR and SFDVKD. V was cut by 2 bases and J by 4 bases, with 10 bases left in between.

The chain employs TRBV20-1 and TRBJ2-1, with 11 bases that match TRBD2. V shed 3 bases and J 6 bases; nucleotides not matched to a gene: 7. The germline gives CDR1 DFQATT, CDR2 SNEGSKA (reference sequence). This CDR3 is 15 amino acids long. CDR3 DNA: TGCAGTGCTAGCGAAACTAGCGGGAGCGCCAATGAGCAGTTCTTC. It specifies CSASETSGSANEQFF.

On this clonotype: This may stem from a read error, because a much larger clone lies one nucleotide away. V usage is TRBV12-3 or TRBV12-4 and J usage is TRBJ1-1; no clear D. The CDR3 runs 15 residues. The ends were cut back, 3 bases at V and 5 bases at J, with 16 bases in the middle. The CDR3 DNA is TGTGCCAGCAGTTTTATCGGGATCGGATCGACTGAAGCTTTCTTT. This gives the protein CASSFIGIGSTEAFF.

This chain connects TRBV19 to TRBJ1-1, with no clear D. V lost 6 bases to trimming and J lost 1 base, with 12 bases between them. The CDR3 contains 14 residues. Germline assignment: CDR1 LNHDA and CDR2 SQIVND (reference sequence). The CDR3 sequence is CASSHPTPNTEAFF. CDR3 DNA sequence: TGTGCCAGTAGCCACCCGACACCGAACACTGAAGCTTTCTTT.

About this clonotype itself: A read error may explain this, as a much larger clone is one base away. The J gene is TRBJ1-1, the V gene TRBV7-9; tentative D call: TRBD1 (6 bases). The CDR3 covers 17 residues. The germline gives CDR1 SEHNR, CDR2 FQNEAQ (reference sequence). V was pared by 9 bases and J by 3 bases, with 26 bases between. Here the CDR3 reads CARSPTAGARQYTEAFF. The CDR3, as DNA: TGTGCCAGAAGCCCCACCGCGGGGGCAAGGCAGTACACTGAAGCTTTCTTT.

Comment on this clonotype: It may be a read error: a sequence one base away is much more abundant. This chain joins TRBV6-1 and TRBJ2-1; 13 bases match TRBD2. Germline V CDR1 and CDR2: MNHNS, SASEGT. This CDR3 spans 17 amino acids. In DNA form, the CDR3 reads TGTGCCAGCGGTGAACTTGGACTAGCGGGAGTCTTCAATGAGCAGTTCTTC. Protein sequence: CASGELGLAGVFNEQFF.

This clonotype was recorded at least ten times. The rearrangement joins TRBV10-3 to TRBJ2-7; 9 nucleotides line up with TRBD1. With V trimmed by 3 bases and J by 2 bases, 5 bases remained unmatched. The CDR3 is made up of 15 amino acids. Per the germline V gene, CDR1 is ENHRY and CDR2 is SYGVKD. CDR3 DNA: TGTGCCATCAGTGAAAAGGACAGGGGCGCCTACGAGCAGTACTTC. This codes for CAISEKDRGAYEQYF.

This clonotype has a count of ten or more. Germline is not matched at one junction end, which may reflect a read error. The chain joins TRBV20-1 to TRBJ2-3; 9 bases map to TRBD2. The CDR3 sequence is 24 residues long. CDR1 and CDR2 from the germline V gene are DFQATT and SNEGSKA (reference sequence). The CDR3 loop is CGARDYSAGVRYTEAGGPGDTQYF. For the CDR3, the DNA is TGCGGTGCTAGAGATTACTCTGCTGGGGTCCGATACACTGAGGCGGGAGGGCCCGGAGATACGCAGTATTTT.

Of note for this clonotype: The junction differs from germline at one of its ends, possibly a read error. CDR3 sequence: CAGSLPTGSNYGYTF. CDR3 sequence (DNA): TGTGCCGGCAGCCTCCCGACAGGTTCTAACTATGGCTACACCTTC. The chain joins TRBV5-6 to TRBJ1-2; a possible D gene is TRBD1 (6 bases). The CDR3 covers 15 residues. CDR1 is SGHDT, CDR2 YYEEEE, per germline.

This clonotype was seen at least ten times. The rearrangement joins TRBV19 to TRBJ2-7, with no clear D. V was clipped by 3 bases and J by 1 base, with 10 bases between them. CDR1 and CDR2 (germline): LNHDA, SQIVND (reference sequence). The CDR3 is made up of 14 amino acids. As DNA, the CDR3 is TGTGCCAGTAGTATGGGCTACAGATCCTACGAGCAGTACTTC. It specifies CASSMGYRSYEQYF.

To note about this clonotype: This may come from a read error, since a much larger clone is one base off. The CDR3 sequence is CATKRGANNQPQHF. The CDR3 nucleotides are TGTGCCACCAAACGGGGGGCTAACAATCAGCCCCAGCATTTT. The rearrangement joins TRBV28 to TRBJ1-5, with D perhaps matching TRBD1 (6 bases). V lost 10 bases and J 3 bases, leaving 16 bases between the germline ends. From germline, CDR1 is MDHEN and CDR2 SYDVKM. This CDR3 comprises 14 residues.

Points on this clonotype: This could be a read error, since a much larger clone is one nucleotide away. The V call is TRBV19, the J call TRBJ2-1; no reliable D call. CDR3 length equals 12 residues. Trimming took 1 base from V and 12 from J, leaving 10 bases between them. Germline CDR1 is LNHDA and CDR2 is SQIVND (reference sequence). In DNA form, the CDR3 reads TGTGCCAGTAGTATAGGTGGCGGTGGGCAGTTCTTC. Its translation is CASSIGGGGQFF. The full variable domain, its missing parts supplied by reference TRBV19 and TRBJ2-1, is DGGITQSPKYLFRKEGQNVTLSCEQNLNHDAMYWYRQDPGQGLRLIYYSQIVNDFQKGDIAEGYSVSREKKESFPLTVTSAQKNPTAFYLCASSIGGGGQFFGPGTRLTVL.

The rearrangement joins TRBV27 to TRBJ2-1; possibly TRBD1 for D (5 bases). This CDR3 region has 15 residues. Germline CDR1 MNHEY, CDR2 SMNVEV (reference sequence). V was clipped by 3 bases and J by 0 bases, with 9 bases between them. CDR3 nucleotide sequence: TGTGCCAGCAGTTTCGACGACAGCTCCTACAATGAGCAGTTCTTC. Translated: CASSFDDSSYNEQFF.

This clonotype has at least ten counts. V is TRBV24-1 and J is TRBJ2-3; tentatively, D is TRBD2 (6 bases). Germline CDR1 and CDR2: KGHDR and SFDVKD. The V end was cut by 4 bases, the J end by 2 bases, with 12 bases between. This CDR3 has 15 amino acids. CDR3 sequence: CATSDPGLTTDTQYF. The CDR3 DNA is TGTGCCACCAGTGACCCGGGACTCACCACAGATACGCAGTATTTT.

V gene TRBV27 combines with J gene TRBJ2-3; 7 positions agree with TRBD2. V was clipped by 5 bases and J by 4 bases; unmatched bases: 15. Germline CDR1 is MNHEY and CDR2 is SMNVEV (reference sequence). CDR3 length equals 17 residues. CDR3 nucleotides: TGTGCCAGCAGTCCCCATAGACTAGCCCCACGCGCAGATACGCAGTATTTT. It yields the protein CASSPHRLAPRADTQYF.

This clonotype was seen ten or more times. CDR3 DNA sequence: TGTGCCAGCAGTACGGGACAGCAATCTGCAACTAATGAAAAACTGTTTTTT. Translating it yields CASSTGQQSATNEKLFF. V is TRBV27 and J is TRBJ1-4, with TRBD1 matching over 7 bases. Germline trimming cut 5 bases from V and 0 bases from J; bases unmatched to any gene: 9. The CDR3 consists of 17 residues. Per the germline V gene, CDR1 is MNHEY and CDR2 is SMNVEV (reference sequence).

Points on this clonotype: At one boundary the junction diverges from the germline segment, which might be a read error. The V gene is TRBV12-3 or TRBV12-4, the J gene TRBJ2-5, with D unresolved. The CDR3 loop spans 14 amino acids. The CDR3 sequence: CTSSFVADQETQYF. CDR3 DNA sequence: TGTACCAGCAGTTTCGTGGCAGACCAAGAGACCCAGTACTTC.

Concerning this clonotype: An end of the junction does not agree with germline; a read error may underlie this. The genes are TRBV14 and TRBJ2-1, with D unclear. Per the germline V gene, CDR1 is SGHDN and CDR2 is FVKESK. The CDR3 length is 15 residues. CDR3 region: CASSQYRQANQEQLF. In DNA form, the CDR3 reads TGTGCCAGCAGCCAATACCGTCAGGCCAACCAAGAGCAGCTCTTC.